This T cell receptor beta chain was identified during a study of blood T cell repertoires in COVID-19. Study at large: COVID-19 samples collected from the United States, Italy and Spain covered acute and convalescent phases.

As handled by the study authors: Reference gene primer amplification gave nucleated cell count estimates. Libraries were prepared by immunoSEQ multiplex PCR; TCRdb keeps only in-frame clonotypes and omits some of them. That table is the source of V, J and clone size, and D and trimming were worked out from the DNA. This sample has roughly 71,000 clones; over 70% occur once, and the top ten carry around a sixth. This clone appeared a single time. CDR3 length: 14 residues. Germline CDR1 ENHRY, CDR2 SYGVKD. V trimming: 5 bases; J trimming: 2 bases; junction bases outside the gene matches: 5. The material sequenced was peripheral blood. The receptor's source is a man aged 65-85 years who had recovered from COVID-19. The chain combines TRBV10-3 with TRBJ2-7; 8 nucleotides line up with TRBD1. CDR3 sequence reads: CAISLDRGTYEQYF. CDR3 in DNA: TGTGCCATCAGTCTTGACAGGGGAACCTACGAGCAGTACTTC.